Sequencing of this T cell receptor beta chain was carried out in a study of blood T cell repertoires in COVID-19. Across the whole study: Samples came from the United States, Italy and Spain, spanning acute and convalescent COVID-19. Sample material is recorded as cDNA or gDNA derived from T cells, B-cell-depleted T cells, or PBMCs.

Authors' methods: It was from reference gene primer amplification that nucleated cell counts were estimated. Here immunoSEQ multiplex PCR was the method, and the copy in TCRdb shows in-frame clones only, minus some. V and J calls and clone size are given by that table; D and trimming were obtained from the DNA. Of 250,000 to 350,000 clones listed, about nine tenths were seen once; the top ten hold 11%. Followed over time, Seattle patients had been enrolled while infection was active. Germline CDR1 LNHDA, CDR2 SQIVND (reference sequence). Trimming stripped 0 bases from V and 6 bases from J, with 12 bases between. The CDR3 is 14 amino acids.

The sample taken for sequencing was peripheral blood. The receptor was derived from a woman younger than 45 with COVID-19, enrolled during active disease. The chain has TRBV19 and TRBJ2-7, with TRBD1 as a possible D gene (5 bases). CDR3 residues: CASSIDRQGVEQYF. In DNA, the CDR3 is TGTGCCAGTAGTATAGATCGCCAGGGTGTCGAGCAGTACTTC.